The sequence of this T cell receptor (beta chain) was determined in a study of T cells after yellow fever vaccination. Whole-study findings and limits: Booster samples showed a return of most primary-vaccination clones (roughly 96% CD4, 85% to 90% CD8).

TCRdb re-derived calls from the 5' RACE reads in MiXCR, one entry per CDR3 protein. The sample carries about 310,000 distinct CDR3 sequences, around 4% recorded once. The V gene's germline CDR1 is LGHNA and CDR2 YSLEER. V trimming: 3 bases; J trimming: 0 bases; junction bases outside the gene matches: 1. The CDR3 sequence is 15 residues long. In its sample, this clonotype was seen a few times. Antigen specificity is unknown. This specimen consisted of PBMCs, obtained on the day of the yellow fever booster vaccination. This receptor was taken from a young man who received the YFV17D yellow fever vaccine. The rearrangement uses TRBV4-3 and TRBJ2-1; 8 nucleotides align to TRBD2. The CDR3 loop is CASSQGLDSYNEQFF. For the CDR3, the DNA is TGCGCCAGCAGCCAGGGACTAGACTCCTACAATGAGCAGTTCTTC.